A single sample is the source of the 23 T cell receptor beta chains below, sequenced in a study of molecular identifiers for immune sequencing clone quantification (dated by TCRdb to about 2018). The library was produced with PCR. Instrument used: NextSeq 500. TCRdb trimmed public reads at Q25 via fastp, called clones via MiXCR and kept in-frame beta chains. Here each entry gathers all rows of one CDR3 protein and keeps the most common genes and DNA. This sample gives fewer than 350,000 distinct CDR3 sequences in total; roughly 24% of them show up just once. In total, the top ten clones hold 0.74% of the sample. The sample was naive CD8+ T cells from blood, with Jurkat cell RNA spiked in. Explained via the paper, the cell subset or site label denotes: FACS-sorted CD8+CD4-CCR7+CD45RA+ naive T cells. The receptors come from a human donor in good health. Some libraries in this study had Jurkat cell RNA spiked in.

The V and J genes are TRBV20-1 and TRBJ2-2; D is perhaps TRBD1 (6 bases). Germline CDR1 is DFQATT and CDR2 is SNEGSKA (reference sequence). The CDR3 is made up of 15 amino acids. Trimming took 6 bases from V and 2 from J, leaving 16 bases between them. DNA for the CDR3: TGCAGTGCCCCGGACAGTTCTGCAAACACCGGGGAGCTGTTTTTT. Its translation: CSAPDSSANTGELFF.

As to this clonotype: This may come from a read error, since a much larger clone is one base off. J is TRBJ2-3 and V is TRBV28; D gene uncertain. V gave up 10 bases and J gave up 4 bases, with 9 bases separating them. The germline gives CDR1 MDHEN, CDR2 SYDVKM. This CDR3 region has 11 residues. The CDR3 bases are TGTGCCATCGGGCCCGCAGATACGCAGTATTTT. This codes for CAIGPADTQYF. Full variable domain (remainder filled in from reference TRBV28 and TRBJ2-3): DVKVTQSSRYLVKRTGEKVFLECVQDMDHENMFWYRQDPGLGLRLIYFSYDVKMKEKGDIPEGYSVSREKKERFSLILESASTNQTSMYLCAIGPADTQYFGPGTRLTVL.

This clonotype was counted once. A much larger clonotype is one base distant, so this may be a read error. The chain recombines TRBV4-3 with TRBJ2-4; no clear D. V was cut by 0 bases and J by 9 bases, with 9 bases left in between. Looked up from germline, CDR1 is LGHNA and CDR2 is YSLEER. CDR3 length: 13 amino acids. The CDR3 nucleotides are TGCGCCAGCAGCCAAGAGCCCCAAAGCATTCAGTACTTC. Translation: CASSQEPQSIQYF.

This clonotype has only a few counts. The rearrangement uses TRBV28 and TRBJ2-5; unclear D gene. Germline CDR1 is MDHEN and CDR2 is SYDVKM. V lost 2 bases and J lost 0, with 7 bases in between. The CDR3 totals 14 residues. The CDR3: CASSLVQYQETQYF. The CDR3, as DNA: TGTGCCAGCAGTTTAGTACAGTACCAAGAGACCCAGTACTTC.

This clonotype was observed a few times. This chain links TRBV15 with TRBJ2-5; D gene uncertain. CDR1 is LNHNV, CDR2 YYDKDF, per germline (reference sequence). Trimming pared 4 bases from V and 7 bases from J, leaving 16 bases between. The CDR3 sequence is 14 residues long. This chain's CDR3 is CATSNRRSAGTQYF. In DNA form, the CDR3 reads TGTGCCACCAGCAACCGTAGGTCCGCAGGGACCCAGTACTTC.

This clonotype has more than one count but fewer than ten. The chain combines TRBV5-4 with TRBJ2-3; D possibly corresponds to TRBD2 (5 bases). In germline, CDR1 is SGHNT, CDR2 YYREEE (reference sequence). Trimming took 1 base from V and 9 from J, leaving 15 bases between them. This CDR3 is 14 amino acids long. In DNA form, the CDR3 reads TGTGCCAGCAGCTTGAATCGGGCTAGCTGGACGCAGTATTTT. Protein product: CASSLNRASWTQYF.

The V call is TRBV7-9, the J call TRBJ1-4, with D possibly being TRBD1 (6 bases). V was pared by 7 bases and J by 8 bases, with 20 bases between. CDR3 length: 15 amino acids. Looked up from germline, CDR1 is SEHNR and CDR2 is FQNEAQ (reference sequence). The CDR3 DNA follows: TGTGCCAGCACCACTCCGGGGGCGAGAGGAGAAAAACTGTTTTTT. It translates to CASTTPGARGEKLFF.

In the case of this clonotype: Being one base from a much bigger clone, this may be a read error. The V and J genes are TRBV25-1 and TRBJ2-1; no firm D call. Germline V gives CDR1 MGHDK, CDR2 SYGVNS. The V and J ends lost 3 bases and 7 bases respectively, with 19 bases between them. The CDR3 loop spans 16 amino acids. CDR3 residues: CASSEKHVPDWNEQFF. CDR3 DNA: TGTGCCAGCAGTGAGAAACACGTCCCCGATTGGAATGAGCAGTTCTTC.

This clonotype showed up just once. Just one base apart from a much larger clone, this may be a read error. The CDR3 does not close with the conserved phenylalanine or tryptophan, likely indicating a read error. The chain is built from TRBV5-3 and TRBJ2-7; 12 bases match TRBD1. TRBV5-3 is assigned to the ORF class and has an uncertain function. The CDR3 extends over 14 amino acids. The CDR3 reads CASSSGTGGDEQYL. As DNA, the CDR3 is TGTGCCAGCAGCTCGGGGACAGGGGGCGACGAGCAGTACCTC.

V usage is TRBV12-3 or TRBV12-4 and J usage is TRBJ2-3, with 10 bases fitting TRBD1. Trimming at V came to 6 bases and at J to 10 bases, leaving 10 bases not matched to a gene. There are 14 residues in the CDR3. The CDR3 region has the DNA TGTGCCAGCAGGCCCGGGACAGGGGTGGATGCGCAGTATTTT. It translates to CASRPGTGVDAQYF.

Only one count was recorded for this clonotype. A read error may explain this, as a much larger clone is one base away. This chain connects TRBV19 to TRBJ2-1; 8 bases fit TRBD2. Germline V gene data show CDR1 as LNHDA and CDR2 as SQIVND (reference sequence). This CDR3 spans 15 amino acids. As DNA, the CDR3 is TGTGCCAGTAGTATCGGACTAGCCCCTAGCAATGGGCAGTTCTTC. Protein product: CASSIGLAPSNGQFF.

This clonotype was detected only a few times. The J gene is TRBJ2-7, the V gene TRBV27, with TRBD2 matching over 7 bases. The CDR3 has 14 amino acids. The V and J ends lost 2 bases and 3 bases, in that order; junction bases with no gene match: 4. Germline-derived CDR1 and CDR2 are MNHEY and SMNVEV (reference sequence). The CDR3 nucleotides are TGTGCCAGCAGTTTAGGCGGGGAGGGCTACGAGCAGTACTTC. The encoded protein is CASSLGGEGYEQYF.

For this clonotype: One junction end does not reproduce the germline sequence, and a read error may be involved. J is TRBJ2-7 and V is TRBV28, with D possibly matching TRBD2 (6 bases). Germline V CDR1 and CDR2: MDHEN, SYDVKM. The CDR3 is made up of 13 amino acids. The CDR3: CASSLPGLYEKYF. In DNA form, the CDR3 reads TGTGCCAGCAGTTTACCGGGACTCTACGAGAAGTACTTC.

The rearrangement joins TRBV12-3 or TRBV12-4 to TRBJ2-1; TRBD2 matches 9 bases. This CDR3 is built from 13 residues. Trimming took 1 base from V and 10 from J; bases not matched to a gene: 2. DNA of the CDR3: TGTGCCAGCAGTTTAGGACTAGCGGAAGAGCAGTTCTTC. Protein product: CASSLGLAEEQFF.

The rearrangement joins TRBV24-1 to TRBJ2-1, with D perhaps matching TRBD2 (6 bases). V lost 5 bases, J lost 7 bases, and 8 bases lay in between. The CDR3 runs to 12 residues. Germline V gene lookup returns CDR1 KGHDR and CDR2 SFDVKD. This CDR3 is CATSVGGNEQFF. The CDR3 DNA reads TGTGCCACCAGTGTCGGGGGAAATGAGCAGTTCTTC.

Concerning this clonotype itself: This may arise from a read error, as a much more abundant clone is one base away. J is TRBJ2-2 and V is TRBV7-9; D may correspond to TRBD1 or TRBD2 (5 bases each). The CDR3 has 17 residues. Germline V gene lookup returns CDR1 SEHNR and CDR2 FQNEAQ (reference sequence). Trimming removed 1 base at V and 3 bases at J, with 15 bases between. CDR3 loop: CASSLGGSPSHTGELFF. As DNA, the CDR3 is TGTGCCAGCAGCTTAGGGGGGTCCCCATCGCACACCGGGGAGCTGTTTTTT.

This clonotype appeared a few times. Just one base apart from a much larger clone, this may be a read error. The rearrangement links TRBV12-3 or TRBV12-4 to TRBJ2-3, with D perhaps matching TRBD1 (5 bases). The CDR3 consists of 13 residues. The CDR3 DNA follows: TGTGCCAGCAGTTTACAGGGCACAGGTACGCAGTATTTT. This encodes CASSLQGTGTQYF.

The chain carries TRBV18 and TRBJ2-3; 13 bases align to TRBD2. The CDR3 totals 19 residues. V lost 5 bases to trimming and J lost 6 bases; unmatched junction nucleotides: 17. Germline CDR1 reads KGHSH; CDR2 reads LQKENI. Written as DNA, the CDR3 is TGTGCCAGCTCAGTTCCGACCGGACTAGCGGGGGCCGCTGCCGATACGCAGTATTTT. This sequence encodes CASSVPTGLAGAAADTQYF.

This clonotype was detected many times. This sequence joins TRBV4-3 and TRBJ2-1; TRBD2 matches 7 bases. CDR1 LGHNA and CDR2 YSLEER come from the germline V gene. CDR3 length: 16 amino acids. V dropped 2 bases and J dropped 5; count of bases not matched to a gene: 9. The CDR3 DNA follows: TGCGCCAGCAGCCAATACCTAGCGGATCTAAACAATGAGCAGTTCTTC. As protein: CASSQYLADLNNEQFF.

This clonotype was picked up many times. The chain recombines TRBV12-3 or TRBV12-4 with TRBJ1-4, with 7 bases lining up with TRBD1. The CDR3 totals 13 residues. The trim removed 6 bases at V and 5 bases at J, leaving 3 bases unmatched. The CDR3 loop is CASRGTENEKLFF. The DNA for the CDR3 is TGTGCCAGCAGGGGGACAGAGAATGAAAAACTGTTTTTT.

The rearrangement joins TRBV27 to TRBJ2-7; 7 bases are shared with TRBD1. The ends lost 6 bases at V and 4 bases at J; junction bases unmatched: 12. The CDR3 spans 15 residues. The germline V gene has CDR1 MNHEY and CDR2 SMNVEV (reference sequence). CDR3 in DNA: TGTGCCAGCAGGTATGGGACAGAGAATTTTTACGAGCAGTACTTC. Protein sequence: CASRYGTENFYEQYF.

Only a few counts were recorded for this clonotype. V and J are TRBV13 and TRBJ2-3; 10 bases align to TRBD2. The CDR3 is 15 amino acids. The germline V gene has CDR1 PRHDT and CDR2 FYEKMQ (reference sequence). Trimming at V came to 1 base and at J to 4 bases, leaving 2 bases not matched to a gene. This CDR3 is CASSLALAGADTQYF. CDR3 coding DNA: TGTGCCAGCAGCTTAGCCCTAGCGGGAGCAGATACGCAGTATTTT.

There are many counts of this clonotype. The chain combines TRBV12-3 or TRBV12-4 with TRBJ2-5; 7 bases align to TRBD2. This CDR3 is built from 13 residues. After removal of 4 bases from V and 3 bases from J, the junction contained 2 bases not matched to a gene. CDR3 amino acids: CASSSAGEETQYF. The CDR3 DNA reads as TGTGCCAGCAGTTCCGCGGGGGAAGAGACCCAGTACTTC.